This T cell receptor (beta chain) was found in a study of blood T cell repertoires in COVID-19. Assay: immunoSEQ multiplex PCR; the TCRdb copy retains only in-frame clones and omits some. The table has some 73,000 clones, approximately 85% seen once. V was clipped by 1 base and J by 3 bases, with 12 bases between them. The CDR3 is made up of 15 amino acids. Germline assignment: CDR1 LNHDA and CDR2 SQIVND (reference sequence). In Seattle, patients joined the study during active infection and were tracked longitudinally. The sequence derives from a man in his fifties or sixties with COVID-19, enrolled during active disease. The sample was peripheral blood. This chain connects TRBV19 to TRBJ2-5; TRBD1 is a possible D gene (5 bases). CDR3 protein: CASSIGRQIKETQYF. DNA of the CDR3: TGTGCCAGTAGTATAGGTAGACAGATCAAAGAGACCCAGTACTTC.